A single sample is the source of the 2 T cell receptor beta chains below, sequenced in a study of shared clonotypes between healthy human individuals. The repertoire was sequenced with immunoSEQ multiplex PCR; TCRdb's copy has only in-frame clones and lacks some. Here the sample spans 2 million or so clones, roughly 94% being singletons. Source material: naive CD4+ T cells sorted from blood. Subset meaning: CD45RA+ positively selected. Source of these receptors: a man in his late teens or twenties in good health.

The rearrangement uses TRBV7-3 and TRBJ2-2; 7 positions match TRBD1. The CDR3 is made up of 13 amino acids. Germline CDR1 SGHTA, CDR2 FQGTGA. V lost 3 bases to trimming and J lost 6 bases; unmatched junction nucleotides: 1. The CDR3 nucleotides read TGTGCCAGCAGCTTTGACAGGGCCGGGGAGCTGTTTTTT. This translates into CASSFDRAGELFF.

The chain is built from TRBV30 and TRBJ1-4, with TRBD1 matching 7 bases. Germline CDR1 and CDR2: GTSNPN and SVGIG (reference sequence). CDR3 length: 16 residues. V lost 2 bases, J lost 7 bases, and 13 bases stayed unmatched. CDR3 coding DNA: TGTGCCTGGAGTTCACTTCGACAGGGACTTAGTGAAAAACTGTTTTTT. This translates into CAWSSLRQGLSEKLFF. The complete variable domain, with remaining parts taken from reference TRBV30 and TRBJ1-4, reads SQTIHQWPATLVQPVGSPLSLECTVEGTSNPNLYWYRQAAGRGLQLLFYSVGIGQISSEVPQNLSASRPQDRQFILSSKKLLLSDSGFYLCAWSSLRQGLSEKLFFGSGTQLSVL.